This TCR beta chain was documented in a study of OX40 agonist ivuxolimab in advanced cancers. At the level of the study: Dose-escalation patients were diagnosed with hepatocellular carcinoma, melanoma, renal cell cancer or head and neck cancer.

General study findings and limits: Patients who responded partially at 0.1-3.0 mg/kg showed clonal expansion ranking among the lowest.

CDR3 length: 17 amino acids. In germline, CDR1 is MNHNS, CDR2 SASEGT. The V end lost 4 bases, the J end lost 1 base, and 18 bases lay between the germline ends. Generated by immunoSEQ multiplex PCR, the TCRdb table keeps only in-frame clones and is missing some. This sample has tens of thousands of clones; 75% to 95% occur once, and the top ten carry approximately 0.58%. A remark on this clone: The target antigen is unknown.

This specimen was CD4+ or CD8+ T cells sorted from blood, taken in a trial of the OX40 agonist ivuxolimab. This receptor was taken from an adult with an advanced solid tumor such as melanoma, head and neck, liver or kidney cancer. V usage is TRBV6-1 and J usage is TRBJ2-3; D not certain. CDR3 DNA: TGTGCCAGCAGTGGGCACGTTGAAGCTCCCGGCACAGATACGCAGTATTTT. This codes for CASSGHVEAPGTDTQYF.